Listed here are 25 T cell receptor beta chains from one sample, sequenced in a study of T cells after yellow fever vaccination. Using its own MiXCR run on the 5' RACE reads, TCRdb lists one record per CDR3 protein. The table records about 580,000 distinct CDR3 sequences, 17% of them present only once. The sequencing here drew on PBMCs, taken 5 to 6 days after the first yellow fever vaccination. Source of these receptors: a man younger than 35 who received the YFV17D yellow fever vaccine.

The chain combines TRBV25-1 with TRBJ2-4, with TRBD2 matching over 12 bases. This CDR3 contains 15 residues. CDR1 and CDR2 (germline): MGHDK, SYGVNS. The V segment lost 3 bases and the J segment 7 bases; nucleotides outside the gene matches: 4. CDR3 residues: CASSDLAGGRNIQYF. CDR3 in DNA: TGTGCCAGCAGTGACCTAGCGGGGGGGCGGAACATTCAGTACTTC.

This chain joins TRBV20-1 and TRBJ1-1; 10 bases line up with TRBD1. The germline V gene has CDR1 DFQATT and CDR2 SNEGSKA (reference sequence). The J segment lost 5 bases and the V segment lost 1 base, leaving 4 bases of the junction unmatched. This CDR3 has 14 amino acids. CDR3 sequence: CSARAPGQGTEAFF. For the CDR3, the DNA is TGCAGTGCTAGAGCCCCGGGACAGGGGACTGAAGCTTTCTTT.

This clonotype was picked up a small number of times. CDR3 coding DNA: TGTGCCAGCTCTTGGCGCGGAGGGGATGAGCAGTTCTTC. Translation: CASSWRGGDEQFF. The rearrangement joins TRBV18 to TRBJ2-1; possible D gene TRBD2, 6 bases. V dropped 6 bases and J dropped 8 bases, with 14 bases sitting between them. The CDR3 has 13 amino acids. Per germline, CDR1 KGHSH and CDR2 LQKENI.

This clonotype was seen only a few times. CDR3 in amino acids: CAILTRDTNTGELFF. The CDR3 DNA reads as TGTGCCATCCTCACCCGGGACACGAACACCGGGGAGCTGTTTTTT. This chain connects TRBV6-4 to TRBJ2-2, with D maybe TRBD1 (6 bases). Germline CDR1 reads MRHNA; CDR2 reads SNTAGT. Trimming cost V 10 bases and J 0 bases, with 15 bases left between them. CDR3 size: 15 residues.

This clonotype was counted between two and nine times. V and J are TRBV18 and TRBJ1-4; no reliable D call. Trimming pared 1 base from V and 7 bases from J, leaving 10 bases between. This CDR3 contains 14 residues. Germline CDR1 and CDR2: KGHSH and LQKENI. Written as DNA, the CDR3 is TGTGCCAGCTCACCACAAAGAATTAGTGAAAAACTGTTTTTT. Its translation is CASSPQRISEKLFF.

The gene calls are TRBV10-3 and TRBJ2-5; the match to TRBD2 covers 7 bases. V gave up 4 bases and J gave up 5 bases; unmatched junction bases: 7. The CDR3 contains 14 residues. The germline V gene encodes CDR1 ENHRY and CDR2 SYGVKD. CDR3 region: CAISAYAGVETQYF. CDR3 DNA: TGTGCCATCAGTGCCTACGCGGGGGTGGAGACCCAGTACTTC.

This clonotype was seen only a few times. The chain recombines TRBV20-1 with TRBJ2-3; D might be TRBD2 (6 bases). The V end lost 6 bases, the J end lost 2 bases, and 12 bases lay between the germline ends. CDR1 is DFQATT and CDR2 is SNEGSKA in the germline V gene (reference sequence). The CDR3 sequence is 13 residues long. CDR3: CSATGTLTDTQYF. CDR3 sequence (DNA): TGCAGTGCCACCGGGACTCTCACAGATACGCAGTATTTT.

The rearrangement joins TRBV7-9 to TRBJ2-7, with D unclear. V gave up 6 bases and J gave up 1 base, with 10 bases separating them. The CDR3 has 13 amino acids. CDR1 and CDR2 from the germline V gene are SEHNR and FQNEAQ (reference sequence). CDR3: CASSEMGSYEQYF. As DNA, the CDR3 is TGTGCCAGCAGTGAAATGGGTTCCTACGAGCAGTACTTC.

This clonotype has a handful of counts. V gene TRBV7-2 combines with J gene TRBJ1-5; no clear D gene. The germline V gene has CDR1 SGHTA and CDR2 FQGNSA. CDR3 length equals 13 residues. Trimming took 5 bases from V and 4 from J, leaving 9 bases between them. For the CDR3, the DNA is TGTGCCAGCAGCATCGGTCCAAATCAGCCCCAGCATTTT. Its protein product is CASSIGPNQPQHF.

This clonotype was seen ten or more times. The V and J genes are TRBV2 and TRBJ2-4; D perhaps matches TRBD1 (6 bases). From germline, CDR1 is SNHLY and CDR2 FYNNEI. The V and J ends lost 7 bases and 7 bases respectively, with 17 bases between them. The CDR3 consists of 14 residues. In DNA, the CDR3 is TGTGCCAGCACTGAGGAGGCAGGGGCGAACATTCAGTACTTC. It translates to CASTEEAGANIQYF. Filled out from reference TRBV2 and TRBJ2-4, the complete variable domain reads EPEVTQTPSHQVTQMGQEVILRCVPISNHLYFYWYRQILGQKVEFLVSFYNNEISEKSEIFDDQFSVERPDGSNFTLKIRSTKLEDSAMYFCASTEEAGANIQYFGAGTRLSVL.

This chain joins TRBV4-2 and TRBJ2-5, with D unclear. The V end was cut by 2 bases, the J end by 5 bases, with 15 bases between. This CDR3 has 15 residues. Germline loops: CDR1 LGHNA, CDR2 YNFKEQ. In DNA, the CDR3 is TGTGCCAGCAGCCAATTAGGTAACCGGGTGGAGACCCAGTACTTC. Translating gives CASSQLGNRVETQYF.

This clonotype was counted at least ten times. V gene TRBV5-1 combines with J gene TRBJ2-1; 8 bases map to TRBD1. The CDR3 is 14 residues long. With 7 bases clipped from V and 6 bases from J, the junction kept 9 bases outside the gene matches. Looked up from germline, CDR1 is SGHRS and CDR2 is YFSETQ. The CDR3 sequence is CASGEQGASNEQFF. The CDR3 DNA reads TGCGCCAGCGGGGAGCAGGGGGCATCCAATGAGCAGTTCTTC.

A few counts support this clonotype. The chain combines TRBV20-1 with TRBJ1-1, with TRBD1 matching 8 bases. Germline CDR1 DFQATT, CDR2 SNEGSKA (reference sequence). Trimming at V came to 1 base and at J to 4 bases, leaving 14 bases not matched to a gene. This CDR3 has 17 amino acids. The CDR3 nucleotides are TGCAGTGCTAGAGGCCAAATGGCAGGGGGCCGGAGCACTGAAGCTTTCTTT. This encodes CSARGQMAGGRSTEAFF.

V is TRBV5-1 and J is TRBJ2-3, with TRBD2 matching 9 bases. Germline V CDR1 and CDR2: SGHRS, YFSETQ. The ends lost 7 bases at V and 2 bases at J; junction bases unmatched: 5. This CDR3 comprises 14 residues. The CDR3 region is CASPAGGSTDTQYF. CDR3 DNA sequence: TGCGCCAGCCCAGCGGGAGGATCCACAGATACGCAGTATTTT.

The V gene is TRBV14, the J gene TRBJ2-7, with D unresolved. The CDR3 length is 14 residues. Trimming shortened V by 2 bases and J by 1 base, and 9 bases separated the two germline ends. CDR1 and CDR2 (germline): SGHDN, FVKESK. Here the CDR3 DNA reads TGTGCCAGCAGCCAACTGCGGTTATCCTACGAGCAGTACTTC. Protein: CASSQLRLSYEQYF.

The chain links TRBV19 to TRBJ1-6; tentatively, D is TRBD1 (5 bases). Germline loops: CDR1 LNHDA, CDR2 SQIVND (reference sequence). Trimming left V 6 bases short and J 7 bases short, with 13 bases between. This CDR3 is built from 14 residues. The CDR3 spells CASRAGSLNSPLHF. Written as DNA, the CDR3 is TGTGCCAGTAGAGCAGGGTCTTTGAATTCACCCCTCCACTTT.

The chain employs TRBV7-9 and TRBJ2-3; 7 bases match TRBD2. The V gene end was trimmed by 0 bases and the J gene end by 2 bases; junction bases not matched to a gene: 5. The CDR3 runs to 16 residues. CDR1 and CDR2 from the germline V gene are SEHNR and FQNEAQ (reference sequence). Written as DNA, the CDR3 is TGTGCCAGCAGCTTAGCGGGCGGGGGACCCACAGATACGCAGTATTTT. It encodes CASSLAGGGPTDTQYF.

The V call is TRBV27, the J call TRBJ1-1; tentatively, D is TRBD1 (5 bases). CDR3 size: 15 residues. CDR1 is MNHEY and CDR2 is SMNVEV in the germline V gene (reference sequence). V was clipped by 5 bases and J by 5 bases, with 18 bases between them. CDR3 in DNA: TGTGCCAGCAGTACGAACAGGTGGGGGGTTACTGAAGCTTTCTTT. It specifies CASSTNRWGVTEAFF.

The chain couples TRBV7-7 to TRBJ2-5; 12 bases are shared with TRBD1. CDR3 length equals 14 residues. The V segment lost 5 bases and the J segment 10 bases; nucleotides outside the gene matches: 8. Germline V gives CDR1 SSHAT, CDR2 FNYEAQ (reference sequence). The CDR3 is CASSQGQGARGQYF. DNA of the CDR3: TGTGCCAGCAGCCAGGGACAGGGGGCAAGGGGCCAGTACTTC.

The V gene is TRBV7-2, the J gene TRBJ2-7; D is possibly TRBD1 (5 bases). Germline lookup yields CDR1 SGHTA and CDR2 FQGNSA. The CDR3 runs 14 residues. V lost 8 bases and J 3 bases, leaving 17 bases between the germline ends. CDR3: CASQPWQGGYEQYV. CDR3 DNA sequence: TGTGCCAGCCAGCCGTGGCAGGGTGGCTACGAGCAGTACGTC.

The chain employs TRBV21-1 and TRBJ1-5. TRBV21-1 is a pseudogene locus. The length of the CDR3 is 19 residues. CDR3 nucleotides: TGTGCCAGCAGCAAAGTCGCCGTCGTATGGCGTTATAGCAATCAGCCCCAGCATTTT. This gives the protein CASSKVAVVWRYSNQPQHF.

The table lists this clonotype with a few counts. DNA of the CDR3: TGTGCCAGCAGTGAACGCCGTCTAAACACTGAAGCTTTCTTT. This codes for CASSERRLNTEAFF. The gene calls are TRBV6-1 and TRBJ1-1, with D uncertain. The CDR3 is 14 residues long. Germline CDR1 MNHNS, CDR2 SASEGT. The V gene lost 2 bases and the J gene lost 2 bases, with 9 bases spanning the gap.

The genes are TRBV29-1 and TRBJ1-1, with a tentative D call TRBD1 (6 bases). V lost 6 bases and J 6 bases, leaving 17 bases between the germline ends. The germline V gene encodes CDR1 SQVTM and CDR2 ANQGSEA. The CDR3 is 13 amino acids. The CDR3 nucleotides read TGCAGCGTCGGGACAAGGGGGTTGGCTGAAGCTTTCTTT. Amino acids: CSVGTRGLAEAFF. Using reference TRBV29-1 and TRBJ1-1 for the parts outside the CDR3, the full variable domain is SAVISQKPSRDICQRGTSLTIQCQVDSQVTMMFWYRQQPGQSLTLIATANQGSEATYESGFVIDKFPISRPNLTFSTLTVSNMSPEDSSIYLCSVGTRGLAEAFFGQGTRLTVV.

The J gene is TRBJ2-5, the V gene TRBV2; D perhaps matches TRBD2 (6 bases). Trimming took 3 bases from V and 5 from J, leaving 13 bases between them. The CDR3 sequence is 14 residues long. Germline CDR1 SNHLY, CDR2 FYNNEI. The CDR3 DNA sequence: TGTGCCAGCAGTGAGATATCGGGGAGGGAGACCCAGTACTTC. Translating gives CASSEISGRETQYF.

The CDR3 region has the DNA TGTGCCAGCAGCTTCTTGTCGCAGGGACACTGGGAGACCCAGTACTTC. Its protein is CASSFLSQGHWETQYF. This sequence joins TRBV5-6 and TRBJ2-5; D perhaps matches TRBD1 (6 bases). Germline CDR1 SGHDT, CDR2 YYEEEE. The CDR3 consists of 16 residues. V was shortened by 2 bases and J by 5 bases, with 19 bases between the two germline ends.